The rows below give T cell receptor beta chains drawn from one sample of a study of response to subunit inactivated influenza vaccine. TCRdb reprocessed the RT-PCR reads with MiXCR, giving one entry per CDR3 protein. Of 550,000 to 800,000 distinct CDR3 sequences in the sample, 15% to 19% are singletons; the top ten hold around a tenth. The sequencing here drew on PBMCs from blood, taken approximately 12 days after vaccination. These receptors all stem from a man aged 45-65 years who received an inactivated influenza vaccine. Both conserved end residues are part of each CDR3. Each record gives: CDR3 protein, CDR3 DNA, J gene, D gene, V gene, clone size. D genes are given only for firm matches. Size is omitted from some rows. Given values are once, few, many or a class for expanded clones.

CASSLDQVGPQYF,TGTGCCAGCAGCTTAGATCAGGTGGGACCGCAGTATTTT,TRBJ2-3,.,TRBV7-2,few
CASSLFSGVYTGELFF,TGCGCCAGCAGCTTGTTCAGCGGGGTATACACCGGGGAGCTGTTTTTT,TRBJ2-2,TRBD2,TRBV5-1,few
CASAGRSSYEQYF,TGTGCCAGCGCAGGCAGGAGCTCCTACGAGCAGTACTTC,TRBJ2-7,.,TRBV3-1,few
CSAMTSRTEFF,TGCAGTGCTATGACTAGCAGGACTGAGTTCTTC,TRBJ2-1,TRBD2,TRBV20-1,few
CASTEGLSTDTQYF,TGTGCCAGCACCGAAGGACTCAGCACAGATACGCAGTATTTT,TRBJ2-3,.,TRBV28,.
CATSRGSGAGELFF,TGTGCCACCAGCAGAGGGTCAGGGGCCGGGGAGCTGTTTTTT,TRBJ2-2,.,TRBV15,few
CASSPGQPPNLHF,TGTGCCAGCAGTCCAGGACAGCCCCCTAACCTCCACTTT,TRBJ1-6,.,TRBV11-2,few
CASSPDRGSREQYF,TGTGCCAGCAGCCCCGACAGGGGGTCGCGCGAGCAGTACTTC,TRBJ2-7,TRBD1,TRBV13,few
CASSLGDWSGNTIYF,TGTGCCAGCAGCTTGGGGGATTGGAGCGGAAACACCATATATTTT,TRBJ1-3,.,TRBV5-5,few
CASSISTGLSTDTQYF,TGTGCCAGCAGCATATCGACAGGGCTTTCAACAGATACGCAGTATTTT,TRBJ2-3,TRBD1,TRBV2,.
CSASRQINTEAFF,TGCAGTGCTAGTCGACAGATAAACACTGAAGCTTTCTTT,TRBJ1-1,.,TRBV20-1,.
CASSLTPRATDTQYF,TGTGCCAGCAGCTTAACGCCGAGGGCTACAGATACGCAGTATTTT,TRBJ2-3,.,TRBV7-9,few
CATRDTGGQQFF,TGTGCCACCAGAGACACAGGGGGGCAGCAGTTCTTC,TRBJ2-1,TRBD1,TRBV24-1,many
CASSQVVFGGTNTGELFF,TGCGCCAGCAGCCAAGTTGTTTTTGGCGGGACGAACACCGGGGAGCTGTTTTTT,TRBJ2-2,.,TRBV4-3,.
CSVAKTATGELFF,TGCAGCGTCGCCAAGACAGCCACCGGGGAGCTGTTTTTT,TRBJ2-2,.,TRBV29-1,many
CASSLDGTAYGYTF,TGTGCCAGCAGCTTAGACGGGACGGCCTATGGCTACACCTTC,TRBJ1-2,.,TRBV11-2,many
CSARAPSSSYEQYF,TGCAGTGCTAGAGCGCCGAGCAGCTCCTACGAGCAGTACTTC,TRBJ2-7,.,TRBV20-1,.
CASSPFATNEKLFF,TGTGCCAGCAGCCCGTTTGCAACTAATGAAAAACTGTTTTTT,TRBJ1-4,.,TRBV7-6,few
CSANVGLNSPLHF,TGCAGTGCTAATGTGGGGTTGAATTCACCCCTCCACTTT,TRBJ1-6,.,TRBV20-1,few
CAISESVFAGLGSYEQYF,TGTGCCATCAGTGAGTCGGTTTTTGCGGGACTAGGGTCCTACGAGCAGTACTTC,TRBJ2-7,TRBD2,TRBV10-3,few
CSAEDRATYNEQFF,TGCAGTGCTGAGGACAGGGCCACCTACAATGAGCAGTTCTTC,TRBJ2-1,TRBD1,TRBV20-1,.
CAIQQVYGYTF,TGTGCCATCCAGCAGGTCTATGGCTACACCTTC,TRBJ1-2,.,TRBV10-3,few
CASSERDRNTGELFF,TGCGCCAGCAGCGAAAGGGACAGGAACACCGGGGAGCTGTTTTTT,TRBJ2-2,TRBD1,TRBV4-3,few
CASLGGHANTGELFF,TGTGCCAGTTTAGGGGGGCATGCGAACACCGGGGAGCTGTTTTTT,TRBJ2-2,.,TRBV5-6,.
CASSRTGHGPHEQYF,TGTGCCAGCAGCCGGACAGGACATGGCCCCCACGAGCAGTACTTC,TRBJ2-7,TRBD1,TRBV12-3/TRBV12-4,once
CSASPGKNTGELFF,TGCAGTGCTAGTCCAGGAAAAAACACCGGGGAGCTGTTTTTT,TRBJ2-2,.,TRBV20-1,few
CASSWTERAEQYF,TGTGCCAGCAGCTGGACAGAAAGGGCCGAGCAGTACTTC,TRBJ2-7,.,TRBV14,many
CSARVGNGQPQHF,TGCAGTGCTAGAGTTGGGAACGGTCAGCCCCAGCATTTT,TRBJ1-5,.,TRBV20-1,.
CASSPLLDRSQETQYF,TGTGCCAGCAGCCCTTTACTGGACAGGAGTCAAGAGACCCAGTACTTC,TRBJ2-5,TRBD1,TRBV12-3/TRBV12-4,.
CSAKTGRTYEQYF,TGCAGCGCAAAGACAGGTAGAACCTACGAGCAGTACTTC,TRBJ2-7,.,TRBV29-1,.
CASSYRDRAPQHF,TGTGCCAGCAGTTACCGGGACAGGGCGCCCCAGCATTTT,TRBJ1-5,TRBD1,TRBV6-2/TRBV6-3,few
CASSPPGPPEQFF,TGTGCCAGCTCACCACCCGGGCCGCCTGAGCAGTTCTTC,TRBJ2-1,.,TRBV18,.
CSARGNRPLTQYF,TGCAGTGCTAGAGGCAATCGTCCCTTAACGCAGTATTTT,TRBJ2-3,.,TRBV20-1,.
CAIKGHNNEKLFF,TGTGCCATCAAGGGACACAATAATGAAAAACTGTTTTTT,TRBJ1-4,.,TRBV10-3,few
CAISESLAGAFSTDTQYF,TGTGCCATCAGTGAGAGCCTAGCGGGGGCCTTTAGCACAGATACGCAGTATTTT,TRBJ2-3,TRBD2,TRBV10-3,.
CASSLDRDRIYEQYF,TGTGCCAGCAGCTTAGACCGGGACAGAATATACGAGCAGTACTTC,TRBJ2-7,TRBD1,TRBV7-2,few
CSARGPRGSLNTGELFF,TGCAGTGCTAGAGGCCCCCGGGGGTCTTTGAACACCGGGGAGCTGTTTTTT,TRBJ2-2,.,TRBV20-1,.
CASIWGQGNQPQHF,TGTGCCAGCATCTGGGGGCAGGGGAATCAGCCCCAGCATTTT,TRBJ1-5,.,TRBV28,.
CSVGGTGNIQYF,TGCAGCGTTGGAGGGACAGGAAACATTCAGTACTTC,TRBJ2-4,TRBD1,TRBV29-1,few
CASSSGQGAQPQHF,TGTGCCAGCAGCTCCGGACAGGGGGCTCAGCCCCAGCATTTT,TRBJ1-5,TRBD1,TRBV5-6,many
CASRKSSGWNTGELFF,TGTGCCAGCAGAAAGTCCAGCGGGTGGAACACCGGGGAGCTGTTTTTT,TRBJ2-2,.,TRBV12-3/TRBV12-4,.
CAWGQYSNQPQHF,TGTGCCTGGGGACAGTATAGCAATCAGCCCCAGCATTTT,TRBJ1-5,.,TRBV30,once
CASSQPGQGSSYEQYF,TGCGCCAGCAGTCAGCCGGGACAGGGGTCATCCTACGAGCAGTACTTC,TRBJ2-7,TRBD1,TRBV23-1,.
CASSLLRTEAFF,TGTGCCAGCAGTTTGCTCCGGACTGAAGCTTTCTTT,TRBJ1-1,.,TRBV12-3/TRBV12-4,few
CASSIGLVGETQYF,TGTGCCAGTAGTATAGGACTAGTGGGGGAGACCCAGTACTTC,TRBJ2-5,.,TRBV19,few
CASSELQGGYGYTF,TGCGCCAGCAGTGAGCTCCAGGGAGGCTATGGCTACACCTTC,TRBJ1-2,.,TRBV10-2,few
CATSEPGHFTDTQYF,TGTGCCACCAGTGAGCCGGGACATTTCACAGATACGCAGTATTTT,TRBJ2-3,.,TRBV24-1,.
CASSLVGSPKETQYF,TGTGCCAGCAGCTTAGTTGGTTCCCCTAAAGAGACCCAGTACTTC,TRBJ2-5,.,TRBV7-2,.
CASSPNQGAGQPQHF,TGTGCCAGCTCTCCTAATCAGGGGGCTGGTCAGCCCCAGCATTTT,TRBJ1-5,TRBD1,TRBV18,many
CASSQARGLTSTEAFF,TGCGCCAGCAGCCAAGCCCGGGGGCTCACGAGCACTGAAGCTTTCTTT,TRBJ1-1,.,TRBV4-1,many
CASSQEFWVQETQYF,TGCGCCAGCAGCCAAGAATTTTGGGTTCAAGAGACCCAGTACTTC,TRBJ2-5,.,TRBV4-3,few
CSAAARGRRTGELFF,TGCAGTGCCGCTGCTAGGGGCCGCCGCACCGGGGAGCTGTTTTTT,TRBJ2-2,.,TRBV20-1,.
CASSSEALGANVLTF,TGTGCCAGCAGCTCCGAGGCATTAGGGGCCAACGTCCTGACTTTC,TRBJ2-6,.,TRBV7-2,few
CASSQDWLSGTDFSYEQYF,TGCGCCAGCAGCCAAGATTGGCTTTCCGGGACAGATTTCTCCTACGAGCAGTACTTC,TRBJ2-7,TRBD1,TRBV4-3,few
CASSLTGLAGSYNEQFF,TGTGCCAGCAGCTTGACCGGACTAGCGGGGTCCTACAATGAGCAGTTCTTC,TRBJ2-1,TRBD2,TRBV7-3,.
CSARGTYNEKLFF,TGCAGTGCTAGGGGGACCTATAATGAAAAACTGTTTTTT,TRBJ1-4,.,TRBV20-1,few
CSVARDSHYEQYF,TGCAGCGTTGCTCGGGACTCCCACTACGAGCAGTACTTC,TRBJ2-7,.,TRBV29-1,many
CSAPRWGNTGELFF,TGCAGTGCCCCTCGGTGGGGAAACACCGGGGAGCTGTTTTTT,TRBJ2-2,.,TRBV20-1,few
CASSVVSGGPYNEQFF,TGTGCCAGCAGCGTAGTTAGCGGGGGGCCCTACAATGAGCAGTTCTTC,TRBJ2-1,TRBD2,TRBV7-9,.